This T cell receptor beta chain was captured in a study of OX40 agonist ivuxolimab in advanced cancers. Background on the study: Prior checkpoint blockade (anti-PD-1, anti-PD-L1 or anti-CTLA-4) was permitted; around 37% had it.

Assay used: immunoSEQ multiplex PCR; TCRdb lists only in-frame clones, some missing. The top ten hold 0.95% to 1.5% of the sample, which has 95,000 to 110,000 clones, roughly 90% seen once. The V end lost 6 bases, the J end lost 2 bases, and 9 bases lay between the germline ends. The germline V gene encodes CDR1 SGHRS and CDR2 YFSETQ. This CDR3 contains 13 residues. This TCR came from an adult with an advanced solid tumor such as melanoma, head and neck, liver or kidney cancer. The sequencing here drew on CD4+ or CD8+ T cells sorted from blood, taken in a trial of the OX40 agonist ivuxolimab. This chain uses TRBV5-1 with TRBJ2-1; a possible D gene is TRBD1 (6 bases). The CDR3 nucleotides read TGCGCCAGCACGGGACAAGCCTACAATGAGCAGTTCTTC. Encoded protein: CASTGQAYNEQFF.